This T cell receptor beta chain emerged from a study of cytomegalovirus exposure and HLA in healthy donors. The PCR had 60 Vbeta and 13 Jbeta primers. The data were produced by immunoSEQ multiplex PCR, yet TCRdb's version contains in-frame clones alone and is incomplete. The table includes 100,000 to 150,000 clones, approximately 75% detected once. Sequencing input: PBMCs. This receptor was taken from a woman between 40 and 50 years old in good health and CMV-seropositive.

This CDR3 reads CASKRQGAHEQYF. DNA of the CDR3: TGTGCCAGTAAACGGCAGGGGGCCCACGAGCAGTACTTC. The chain links TRBV19 to TRBJ2-7; 8 positions match TRBD1. The CDR3 sequence is 13 residues long. Trimming took 7 bases from V and 5 from J; bases not matched to a gene: 7. Germline V CDR1 and CDR2: LNHDA, SQIVND (reference sequence).